This T cell receptor beta chain derives from a study of T cells in tuberculosis. Study overall: This South African cohort compared adolescents with or without latent tuberculosis against adults with active tuberculosis. Regarding the study as a whole: Selection depended on which cryopreserved specimens were available. Active tuberculosis alpha repertoires lay closer to GMM-specific TCRs than controls'.

The table came from immunoSEQ multiplex PCR; TCRdb's copy has only in-frame clones and leaves some out. The table lists about 49,000 clones, nearly 95% of them singletons. As for this clone: No antigen is known for it.

Time point described: new active TB diagnosis, blood taken before or within 7 days of starting treatment. Unsorted cryopreserved PBMC were sequenced, averaging around 100,000 T cells per clinical donor. V lost 3 bases and J lost 5, with 14 bases in between. Germline CDR1 and CDR2: SNHLY and FYNNEI. CDR3 length: 14 residues. The source material was PBMCs, sampled at tuberculosis diagnosis. The receptor was derived from an adult with tuberculosis. This rearrangement joins TRBV2 to TRBJ2-7, with D uncertain. The CDR3 coding sequence is TGTGCCAGCAGTGATGACTCCCGGCTGGACGAGCAGTACTTC. Protein product: CASSDDSRLDEQYF.